Listed here is a single TCR beta chain. Ten or more counts support this clonotype. The antigen it recognizes is unknown. It has no much larger one-base neighbor in the sample; base qualities were not kept. This sample's treatment or condition label indicates: in vitro stimulation with specific CMV peptide epitopes to enrich CMV-specific T cells. This specimen belongs to a study of T cell repertoires in cytomegalovirus infection (dated by TCRdb to about 2019). About the investigation overall: The peptide stimulations were aimed at well-studied HLA-B-restricted epitopes as well as recently identified HLA-C-restricted CMV epitopes, whose presentation resists viral immunomodulation. Donor HLA type was relevant to the analysis, because carriage of CMV infection together with the matching HLA type was indicated by public TCR beta signatures. Points the paper makes about the study in general: In the ex vivo response, HLA-C-restricted CMV-specific TCR beta clonotypes were dominant, and in two of eight donors the single most frequent clonotype came from this HLA-C-restricted group. In both this cohort and an independent roughly 400-donor cohort, the cumulative frequency of public TCR beta family members distinguished carriers of CMV infection plus the relevant HLA type.

Relative to germline, V is 6 bases shorter and J is 4 bases shorter, with 18 bases between their ends. Including cysteine and phenylalanine, the CDR3 has 16 amino acids. Of all the DNA, just the CDR3 is kept, 48 bases in frame from base 1. CDR1 MNHNS and CDR2 SASEGT are derived from the germline V gene. TCRdb lists the instrument as Illumina HiSeq 1500. TCRdb took the public reads, trimmed them with fastp at Q25, ran MiXCR for clone calling and kept in-frame beta chains. Every CDR3 protein is listed once, alongside the most common genes and DNA of its rows. The sample includes some 940,000 distinct CDR3 sequences, with 31% observed a single time. The biggest ten clones account for around 15% of the sample.

Here the sequenced sample was cultured CD8+ T cells from PBMCs, taken from culture after CMV antigen stimulation. The origin of this receptor is a human donor in good health (CMV status not recorded). Some clones in this sample may be carry-over from other donors' samples. The chain employs TRBV6-1 and TRBJ2-2, with a tentative D call of TRBD1 or TRBD2, each matching 5 bases. The nucleotides are TGTGCCAGCAGCGAATCATCCGGGACCTTCACCGGGGAGCTGTTTTTT. It translates as CASSESSGTFTGELFF.